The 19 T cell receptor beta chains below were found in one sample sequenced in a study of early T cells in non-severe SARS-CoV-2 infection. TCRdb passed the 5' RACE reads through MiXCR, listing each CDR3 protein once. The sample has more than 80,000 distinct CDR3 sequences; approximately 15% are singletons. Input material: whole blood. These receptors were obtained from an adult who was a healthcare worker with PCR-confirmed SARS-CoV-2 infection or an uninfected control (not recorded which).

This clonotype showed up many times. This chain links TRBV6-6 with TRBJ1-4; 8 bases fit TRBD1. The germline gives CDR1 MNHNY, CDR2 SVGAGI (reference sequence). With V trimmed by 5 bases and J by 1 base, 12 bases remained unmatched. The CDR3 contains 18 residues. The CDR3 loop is CASSTPADRVGTNEKLFF. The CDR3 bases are TGTGCCAGCAGTACCCCGGCGGACAGGGTTGGAACTAATGAAAAACTGTTTTTT.

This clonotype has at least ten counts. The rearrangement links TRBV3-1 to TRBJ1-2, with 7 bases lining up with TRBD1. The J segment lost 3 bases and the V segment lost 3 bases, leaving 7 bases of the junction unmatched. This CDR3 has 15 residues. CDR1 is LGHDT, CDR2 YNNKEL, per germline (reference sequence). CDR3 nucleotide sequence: TGTGCCAGCAGCCACTCAGGGGGACACTACTATGGCTACACCTTC. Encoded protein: CASSHSGGHYYGYTF.

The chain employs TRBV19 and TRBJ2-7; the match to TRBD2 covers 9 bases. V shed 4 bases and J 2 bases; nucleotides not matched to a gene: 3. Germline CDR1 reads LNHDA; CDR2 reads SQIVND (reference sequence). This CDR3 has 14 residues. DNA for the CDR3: TGTGCCAGTAGTAGCGCTAGCGGGACCTACGAGCAGTACTTC. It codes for CASSSASGTYEQYF.

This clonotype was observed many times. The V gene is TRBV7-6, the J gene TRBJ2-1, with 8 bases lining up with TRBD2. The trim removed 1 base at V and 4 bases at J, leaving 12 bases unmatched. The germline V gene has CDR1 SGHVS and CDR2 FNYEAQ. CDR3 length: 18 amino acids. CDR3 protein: CASSLGRVLGLDYNEQFF. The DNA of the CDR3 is TGTGCCAGCAGCTTAGGTCGTGTGTTGGGACTAGATTACAATGAGCAGTTCTTC.

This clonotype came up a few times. CDR3 amino acids: CSASAGAYNEQFF. The CDR3 region has the DNA TGCAGTGCTAGCGCGGGGGCCTACAATGAGCAGTTCTTC. The V and J genes are TRBV20-1 and TRBJ2-1; 7 bases are a match to TRBD2. Germline-derived CDR1 and CDR2 are DFQATT and SNEGSKA (reference sequence). J was trimmed by 2 bases and V by 3 bases; bases with no gene match: 1. CDR3 length: 13 residues.

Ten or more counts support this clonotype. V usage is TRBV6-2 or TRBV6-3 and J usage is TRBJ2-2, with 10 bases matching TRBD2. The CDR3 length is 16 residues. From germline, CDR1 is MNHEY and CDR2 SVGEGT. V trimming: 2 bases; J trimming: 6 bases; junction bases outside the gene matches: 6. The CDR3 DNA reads TGTGCCAGCAGTTACAGGTCTAGCGGGGGACCCGGGGAGCTGTTTTTT. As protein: CASSYRSSGGPGELFF.

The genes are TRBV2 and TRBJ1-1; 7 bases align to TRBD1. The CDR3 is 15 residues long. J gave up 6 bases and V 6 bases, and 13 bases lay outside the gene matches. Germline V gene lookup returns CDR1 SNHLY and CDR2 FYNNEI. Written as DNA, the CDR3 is TGTGCCAGCAGAGGCTTTAGGGGGCGGGAGGCTGAAGCTTTCTTT. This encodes CASRGFRGREAEAFF.

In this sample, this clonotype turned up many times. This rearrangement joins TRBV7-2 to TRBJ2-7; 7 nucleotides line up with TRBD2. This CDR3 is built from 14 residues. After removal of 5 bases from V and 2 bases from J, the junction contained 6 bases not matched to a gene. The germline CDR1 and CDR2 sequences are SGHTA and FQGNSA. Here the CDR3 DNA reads TGTGCCAGCAGCCCCGGGACTATTCCCTACGAGCAGTACTTC. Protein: CASSPGTIPYEQYF.

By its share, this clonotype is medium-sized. DNA for the CDR3: TGCGCCAGCAGCCAAGATCCTGGACAGTCTACAACTAATGAAAAACTGTTTTTT. This sequence encodes CASSQDPGQSTTNEKLFF. The rearrangement joins TRBV4-3 to TRBJ1-4; TRBD1 might be the D (6 bases). This CDR3 comprises 18 residues. V lost 0 bases and J 0 bases, leaving 14 bases between the germline ends. Germline values: CDR1 LGHNA, CDR2 YSLEER.

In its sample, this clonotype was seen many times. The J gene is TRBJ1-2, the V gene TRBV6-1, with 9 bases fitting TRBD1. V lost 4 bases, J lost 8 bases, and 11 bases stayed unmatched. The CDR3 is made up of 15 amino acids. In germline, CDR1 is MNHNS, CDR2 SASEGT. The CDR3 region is CASSALTGGIGGYTF. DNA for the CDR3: TGTGCCAGCAGTGCCCTGACAGGGGGAATAGGCGGCTACACCTTC.

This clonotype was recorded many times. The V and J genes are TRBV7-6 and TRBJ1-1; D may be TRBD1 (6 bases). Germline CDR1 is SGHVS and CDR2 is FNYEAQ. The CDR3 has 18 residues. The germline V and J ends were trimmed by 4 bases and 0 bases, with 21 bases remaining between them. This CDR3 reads CASSSPFTRGEMNTEAFF. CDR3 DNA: TGTGCCAGCAGCTCGCCGTTTACGAGGGGGGAGATGAACACTGAAGCTTTCTTT.

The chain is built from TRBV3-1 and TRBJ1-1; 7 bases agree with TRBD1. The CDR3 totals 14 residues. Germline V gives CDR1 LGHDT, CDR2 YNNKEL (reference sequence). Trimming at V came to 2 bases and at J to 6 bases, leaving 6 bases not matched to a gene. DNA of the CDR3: TGTGCCAGCAGCCAATCCCCTACAGGGGCTGAAGCTTTCTTT. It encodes CASSQSPTGAEAFF.

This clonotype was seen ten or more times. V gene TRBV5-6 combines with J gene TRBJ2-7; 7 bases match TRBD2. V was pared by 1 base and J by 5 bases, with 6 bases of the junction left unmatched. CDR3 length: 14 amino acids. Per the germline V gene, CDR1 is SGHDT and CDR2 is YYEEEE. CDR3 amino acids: CASSLSRGVHEQYF. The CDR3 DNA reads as TGTGCCAGCAGCTTGTCCCGGGGGGTCCACGAGCAGTACTTC.

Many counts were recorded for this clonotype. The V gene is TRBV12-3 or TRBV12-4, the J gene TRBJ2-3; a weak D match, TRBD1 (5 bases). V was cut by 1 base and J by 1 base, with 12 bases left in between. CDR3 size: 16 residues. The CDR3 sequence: CASSLGSGYRTDTQYF. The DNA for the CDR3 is TGTGCCAGCAGTTTAGGGTCAGGGTATCGCACAGATACGCAGTATTTT.

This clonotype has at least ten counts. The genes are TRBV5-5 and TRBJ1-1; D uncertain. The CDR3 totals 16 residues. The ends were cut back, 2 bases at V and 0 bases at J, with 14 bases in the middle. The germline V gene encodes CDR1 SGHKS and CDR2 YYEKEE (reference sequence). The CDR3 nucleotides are TGTGCCAGCAGCTTTGCTGCCAATCTTTTGAACACTGAAGCTTTCTTT. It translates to CASSFAANLLNTEAFF.

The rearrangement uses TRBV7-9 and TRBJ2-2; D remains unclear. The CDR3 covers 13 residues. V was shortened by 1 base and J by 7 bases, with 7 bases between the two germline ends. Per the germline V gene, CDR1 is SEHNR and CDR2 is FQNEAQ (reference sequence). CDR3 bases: TGTGCCAGCAGCTTAGGGACGGACGGGGAGCTGTTTTTT. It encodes CASSLGTDGELFF.

The DNA for the CDR3 is TGTGCCAGCAGCGCAAGACAGGGGGCAGAAGCTTTCTTT. It yields the protein CASSARQGAEAFF. V is TRBV7-9 and J is TRBJ1-1, with TRBD1 matching 10 bases. The CDR3 is 13 amino acids. V lost 5 bases, J lost 8 bases, and 5 bases stayed unmatched. The V gene's germline CDR1 is SEHNR and CDR2 FQNEAQ (reference sequence).

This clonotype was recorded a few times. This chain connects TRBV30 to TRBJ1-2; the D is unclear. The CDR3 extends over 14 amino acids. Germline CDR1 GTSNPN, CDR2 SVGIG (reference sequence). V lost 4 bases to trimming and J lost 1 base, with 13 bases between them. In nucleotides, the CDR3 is TGTGCCTGGATCCCCGCGGCCTTTAACTATGGCTACACCTTC. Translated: CAWIPAAFNYGYTF.

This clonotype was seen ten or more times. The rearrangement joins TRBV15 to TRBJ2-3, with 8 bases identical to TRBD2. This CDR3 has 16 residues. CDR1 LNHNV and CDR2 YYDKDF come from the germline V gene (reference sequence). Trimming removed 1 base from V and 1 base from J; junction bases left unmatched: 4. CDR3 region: CATSRGGTRGTDTQYF. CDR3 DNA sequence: TGTGCCACCAGCAGAGGGGGGACTAGAGGCACAGATACGCAGTATTTT.